Listed here is a single T cell receptor (beta chain). The ends lost 5 bases at V and 2 bases at J; junction bases unmatched: 5. The CDR3 spans 15 residues. CDR1 is MRHNA, CDR2 SNTAGT, per germline. These data belong to a study of blood T cell repertoires in COVID-19. Study information: The United States, Italy and Spain were the sources of the acute and convalescent COVID-19 samples. From T cells, B-cell-depleted T cells, or PBMCs came the material, which was cDNA or gDNA.

As originally analysed: Reference gene primer amplification in the assay estimated nucleated cell counts. Some clones are missing from TCRdb's copy, which holds only in-frame ones; the method was immunoSEQ multiplex PCR. From that table come the V and J calls and clone size; the DNA was used to work out D and trimming. The repertoire holds tens of thousands of clones, with approximately 90% as singletons. Input material: peripheral blood. This clonotype was obtained from a human donor with active COVID-19. The donor label of this sample is uncertain. The V call is TRBV6-4, the J call TRBJ2-1; TRBD1 agrees at 8 bases. CDR3 DNA sequence: TGTGCCAGCAGTTCTGGACAGGGTCCCTACAATGAGCAGTTCTTC. This codes for CASSSGQGPYNEQFF.